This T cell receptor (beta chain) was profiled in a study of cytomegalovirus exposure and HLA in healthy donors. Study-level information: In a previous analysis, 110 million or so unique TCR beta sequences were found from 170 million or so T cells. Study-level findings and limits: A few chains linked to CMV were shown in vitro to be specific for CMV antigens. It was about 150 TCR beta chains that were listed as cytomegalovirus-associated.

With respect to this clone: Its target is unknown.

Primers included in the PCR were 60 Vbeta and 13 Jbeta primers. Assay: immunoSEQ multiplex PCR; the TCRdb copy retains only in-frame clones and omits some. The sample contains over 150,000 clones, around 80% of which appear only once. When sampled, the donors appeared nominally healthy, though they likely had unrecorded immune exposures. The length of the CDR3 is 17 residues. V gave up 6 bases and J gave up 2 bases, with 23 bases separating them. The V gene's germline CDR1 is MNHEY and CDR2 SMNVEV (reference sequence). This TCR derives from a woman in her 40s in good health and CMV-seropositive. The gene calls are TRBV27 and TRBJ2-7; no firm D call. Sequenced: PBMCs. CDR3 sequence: CASRSTAGTPLAYEQYF. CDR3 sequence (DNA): TGTGCCAGCAGGTCAACAGCCGGAACACCACTGGCCTACGAGCAGTACTTC.